This T cell receptor beta chain appears in the sequencing data of a study of T cell repertoires in cytomegalovirus infection. Background on the study: It was the public TCR beta signatures that indicated both CMV infection and matching HLA type.

One entry per CDR3 protein, called by TCRdb with MiXCR from the reads. The sample lists about 260,000 distinct CDR3 sequences, around 15% seen once, with 7.5% to 10% in the top ten. Study conclusions and caveats: HLA-C-restricted CMV clonotypes gave the most frequent clonotype in two of eight donors. Carriers of CMV and the relevant HLA type were discriminated by public TCR beta frequency.

This clonotype was recorded at least ten times. What it binds is not known. V lost 6 bases, J lost 1 base, and 4 bases stayed unmatched. This CDR3 has 15 residues. The chain uses TRBV12-3 or TRBV12-4 and TRBJ1-4; 8 nucleotides agree with TRBD1. This receptor was taken from a human donor in good health (CMV status not recorded). Some clones in this sample may be carry-over from other donors' samples. Sequenced: PBMCs. The CDR3 is CASSYTGGTNEKLFF. The CDR3 DNA sequence: TGTGCCAGCAGCTATACAGGGGGAACTAATGAAAAACTGTTTTTT.